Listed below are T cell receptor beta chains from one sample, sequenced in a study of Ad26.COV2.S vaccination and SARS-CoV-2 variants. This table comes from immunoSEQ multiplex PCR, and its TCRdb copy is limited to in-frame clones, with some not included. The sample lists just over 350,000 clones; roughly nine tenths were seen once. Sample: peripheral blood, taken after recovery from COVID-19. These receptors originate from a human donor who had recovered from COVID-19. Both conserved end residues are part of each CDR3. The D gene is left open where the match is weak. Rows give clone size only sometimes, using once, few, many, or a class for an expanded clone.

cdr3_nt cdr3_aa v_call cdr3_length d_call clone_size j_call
TGTGCCAGCAGTTTTATACGGAGACAGGGGGAAACTGAAGCTTTCTTT CASSFIRRQGETEAFF TRBV27 16 TRBD1 . TRBJ1-1
TGTGCCAGTAGTATTTCCCCAACCCGCCAGGAGACCCAGTACTTC CASSISPTRQETQYF TRBV19 15 . . TRBJ2-5
TGTGCCAGTAGCGTGGTTAACAGGGGCCCGAAGACTGAAGCTTTCTTT CASSVVNRGPKTEAFF TRBV19 16 TRBD1 . TRBJ1-1
TGTGCCAGCAGTCGACGCCGGGACAGTGATAACTATGGCTACACCTTC CASSRRRDSDNYGYTF TRBV6-2/TRBV6-3 16 TRBD1 . TRBJ1-2
TGTGCCAGCAGCTCCCCTCTCCGGCCCCTCCACTTT CASSSPLRPLHF TRBV9 12 . . TRBJ1-6
TGTGCCAGCATCGCTTTTCTAGGTAGCTACGAGCAGTACTTC CASIAFLGSYEQYF TRBV2 14 . . TRBJ2-7
TGTGCCAGCAGTTTTGCCGGTAACACTGAAGCTTTCTTT CASSFAGNTEAFF TRBV27 13 . . TRBJ1-1
TGTGCCAGCAGCTTGGCCGGAGGCAGGGTACTCTACGAGCAGTACTTC CASSLAGGRVLYEQYF TRBV5-6 16 . . TRBJ2-7
TGTGCCAGCTCTCCCGGGACTGGCTACAATGAGCAGTTCTTC CASSPGTGYNEQFF TRBV18 14 . . TRBJ2-1
TGTGCCAGCAGCTCCCCCAAGTCGGGACTAGCGTCGGATACGCAGTATTTT CASSSPKSGLASDTQYF TRBV9 17 TRBD2 once TRBJ2-3
TGTGCCAGTAAGCTCAGCGGGGGGGCTAATGAGCAGTTCTTC CASKLSGGANEQFF TRBV2 14 TRBD2 once TRBJ2-1
TGTGCCAGCAGCTTAGAGTTTGGGGGGACTGAAGCTTTCTTT CASSLEFGGTEAFF TRBV13 14 . . TRBJ1-1
TGCGCCAGCAGCCAAGATGGTACAGCCTATGGCTACACCTTC CASSQDGTAYGYTF TRBV4-3 14 . once TRBJ1-2
TGTGCCAGTAGTAGTGGGAACAGGGGCTCGACGGGTTCGTATGGCTACACCTTC CASSSGNRGSTGSYGYTF TRBV19 18 TRBD1 . TRBJ1-2
TGTGCCAGCAGTCCACCGGGACTGCAGAATGAGCAGTTCTTC CASSPPGLQNEQFF TRBV6-6 14 . . TRBJ2-1
TGTGCCAGCAGCCTCAATACGGGACAGGGGGCTGAGCAGTTCTTC CASSLNTGQGAEQFF TRBV7-2 15 TRBD1 . TRBJ2-1
TGTGCCAGTAGTATAACAGGGGTCAATCAGCCCCAGCATTTT CASSITGVNQPQHF TRBV19 14 TRBD1 . TRBJ1-5
TGTGCCAGCAGTTGGGCCTCCGGAAACACCATATATTTT CASSWASGNTIYF TRBV6-2/TRBV6-3 13 . . TRBJ1-3
TGTGCCAGCACCACCCAGCAGGGCACCACCGGGGAGCTGTTTTTT CASTTQQGTTGELFF TRBV6-4 15 . . TRBJ2-2
TGTGCCAGTAGTCCTGGACAGTATGGCTACACCTTC CASSPGQYGYTF TRBV19 12 . . TRBJ1-2
TGTGCCAGCAGGCAAGCGGGGGAAGAGACCCAGTACTTC CASRQAGEETQYF TRBV6-5 13 TRBD2 . TRBJ2-5
TGTGCCAGCAGCCCTCAACAGGGGGCAGCGGGTGAAATCTTC CASSPQQGAAGEIF TRBV6-2/TRBV6-3 14 TRBD1 once TRBJ1-2
TGTGCCAGCACTTCCCGACCTGGCAGGGGGGACGGCTACACCTTC CASTSRPGRGDGYTF TRBV27 15 TRBD1 . TRBJ1-2
TGCGCCAGCAGCGCGGACAGGGACTACGAGCAGTACTTC CASSADRDYEQYF TRBV5-1 13 TRBD1 . TRBJ2-7
TGTGCCAGCTCGCTAGCGGGGGAGACCGGGGAGCTGTTTTTT CASSLAGETGELFF TRBV6-4 14 TRBD2 once TRBJ2-2
TGTGCCTGCCTATTCCTTGAAAGGAATGAGCAGTTCTTC CACLFLERNEQFF TRBV6-6 13 . . TRBJ2-1
TGTGCCAGTAGTTTGAAGGCAGGCCAAGCGAATAACTATGGCTACACCTTC CASSLKAGQANNYGYTF TRBV19 17 . . TRBJ1-2
TGTGCCAGCAGTTTAGAACCGAAACTTAACTATGGCTACACCTTC CASSLEPKLNYGYTF TRBV27 15 . few TRBJ1-2